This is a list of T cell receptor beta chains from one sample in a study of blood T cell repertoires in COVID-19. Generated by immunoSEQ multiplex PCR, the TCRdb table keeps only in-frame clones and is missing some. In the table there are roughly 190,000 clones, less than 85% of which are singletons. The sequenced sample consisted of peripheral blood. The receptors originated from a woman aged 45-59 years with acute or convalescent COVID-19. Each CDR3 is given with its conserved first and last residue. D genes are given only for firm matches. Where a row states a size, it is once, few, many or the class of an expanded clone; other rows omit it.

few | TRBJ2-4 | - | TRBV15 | CATSRASAPPGNIQYF | TGTGCCACCAGCAGAGCTAGCGCTCCCCCCGGGAACATTCAGTACTTC
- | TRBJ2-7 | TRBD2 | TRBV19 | CASSTSGGGYEQYF | TGTGCCAGTAGTACAAGCGGGGGGGGATACGAGCAGTACTTC
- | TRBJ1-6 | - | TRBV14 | CASSQDRWNSPLHF | TGTGCCAGCAGCCAAGACAGGTGGAATTCACCCCTCCACTTT
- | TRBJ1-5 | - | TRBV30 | CAWSAGANQPQHF | TGTGCCTGGAGTGCAGGGGCTAATCAGCCCCAGCATTTT
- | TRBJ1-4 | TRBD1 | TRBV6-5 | CASSSRDSLDEKLFF | TGTGCCAGCAGTTCCCGGGACAGTCTCGATGAAAAACTGTTTTTT
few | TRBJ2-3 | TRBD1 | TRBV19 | CASSIDRGTDTQYF | TGTGCCAGTAGTATCGACAGGGGCACAGATACGCAGTATTTT
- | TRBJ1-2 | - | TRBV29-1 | CSVALLKGESGYTF | TGCAGCGTTGCCCTCCTGAAGGGAGAGAGTGGCTACACCTTC
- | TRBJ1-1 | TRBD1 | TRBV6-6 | CASSQAGGTEAFF | TGTGCCAGCAGCCAAGCAGGGGGGACTGAAGCTTTCTTT
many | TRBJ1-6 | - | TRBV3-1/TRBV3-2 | CASSRGGVRNSPLHF | TGTGCCAGCAGCCGAGGGGGGGTAAGGAATTCACCCCTCCACTTT
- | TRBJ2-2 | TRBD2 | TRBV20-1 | CSASPGLAGSLGNTGELFF | TGCAGTGCGAGTCCGGGACTAGCGGGGTCTCTAGGTAACACCGGGGAGCTGTTTTTT
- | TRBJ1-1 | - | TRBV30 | CAWSGLAGTTEAFF | TGTGCCTGGAGTGGCCTGGCGGGGACGACTGAAGCTTTCTTT
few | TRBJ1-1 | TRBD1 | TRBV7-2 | CASSLPDRGNLEAFF | TGTGCCAGCAGCTTACCGGACAGGGGGAATCTTGAAGCTTTCTTT
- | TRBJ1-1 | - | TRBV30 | CAWSSGFGNTEAFF | TGTGCCTGGAGTTCGGGATTTGGGAACACTGAAGCTTTCTTT
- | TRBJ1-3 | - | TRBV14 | CASSHRGAGSGNTIYF | TGTGCCAGCAGCCATCGGGGGGCTGGTTCTGGAAACACCATATATTTT
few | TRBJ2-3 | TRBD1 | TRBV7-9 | CASSLAGTGDKVTQYF | TGTGCCAGCAGCTTAGCGGGGACAGGCGACAAAGTTACGCAGTATTTT
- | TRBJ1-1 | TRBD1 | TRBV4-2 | CASSQDRRGLGSEAFF | TGTGCCAGCAGCCAAGATCGAAGGGGGCTAGGATCTGAAGCTTTCTTT
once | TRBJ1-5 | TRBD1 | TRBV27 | CASSSARTGMSNQPQHF | TGTGCCAGCAGTTCAGCTAGGACAGGGATGAGCAATCAGCCCCAGCATTTT
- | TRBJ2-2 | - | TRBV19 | CAIHRQEDTGELFF | TGTGCCATCCATCGACAGGAGGACACCGGGGAGCTGTTTTTT
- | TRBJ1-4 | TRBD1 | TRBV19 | CASKQGVVGEKLFF | TGTGCCAGTAAACAGGGGGTGGTCGGTGAAAAACTGTTTTTT
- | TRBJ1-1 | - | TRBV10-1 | CASSGEGRGEAFF | TGCGCCAGCAGTGGGGAGGGCAGGGGTGAAGCTTTCTTT
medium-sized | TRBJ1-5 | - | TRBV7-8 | CASSHGQSNQPQHF | TGTGCCAGCAGCCACGGACAGTCCAATCAGCCCCAGCATTTT
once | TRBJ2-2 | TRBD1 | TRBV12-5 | CASGLVSWAGQGATGELFF | TGTGCTAGTGGTTTGGTCTCCTGGGCGGGACAGGGGGCCACCGGGGAGCTGTTTTTT
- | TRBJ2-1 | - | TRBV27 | CASSYLPGTREGNEQFF | TGTGCCAGCAGCTACCTACCGGGAACACGCGAGGGCAATGAGCAGTTCTTC
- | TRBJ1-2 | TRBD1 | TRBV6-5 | CASSQDRGGYTF | TGTGCCAGCAGCCAGGACAGGGGTGGCTACACCTTC
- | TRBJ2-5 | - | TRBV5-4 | CASSSPTSPETQYF | TGTGCCAGCAGCTCCCCGACTAGTCCTGAGACCCAGTACTTC
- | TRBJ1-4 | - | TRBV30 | CAWSGATNEKLFF | TGTGCCTGGAGCGGGGCAACTAATGAAAAACTGTTTTTT
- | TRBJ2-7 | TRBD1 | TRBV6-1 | CASSPRQGASYEQYF | TGTGCCAGCAGTCCCCGACAGGGGGCCTCCTACGAGCAGTACTTC
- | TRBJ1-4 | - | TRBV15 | CATSRDVSGEKLFF | TGTGCCACCAGCAGAGATGTGTCAGGTGAAAAACTGTTTTTT
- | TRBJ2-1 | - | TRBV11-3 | CASSLVASVNEQFF | TGTGCCAGCAGCTTAGTGGCTAGCGTGAATGAGCAGTTCTTC
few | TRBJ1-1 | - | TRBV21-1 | CASSIALTEAFF | TGTGCCAGCAGCATAGCGTTAACTGAAGCTTTCTTT
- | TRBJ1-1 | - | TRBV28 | CASSLTYTEAFF | TGTGCCAGCAGTCTCACATACACTGAAGCTTTCTTT
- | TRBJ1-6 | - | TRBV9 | CASSRTDSRGLHF | TGTGCCAGCAGTCGTACAGACTCTCGGGGCCTCCACTTT
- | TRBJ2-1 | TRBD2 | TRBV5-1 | CASSLVPSGAFNEQFF | TGCGCCAGCAGCTTGGTCCCTAGCGGGGCATTCAATGAGCAGTTCTTC
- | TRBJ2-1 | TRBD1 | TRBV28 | CATVTTGGRDEQFF | TGTGCCACCGTAACCACAGGGGGCCGGGATGAGCAGTTCTTC
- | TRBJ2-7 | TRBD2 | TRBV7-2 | CASSLGSGGFEQYF | TGTGCCAGCAGCTTAGGGAGCGGGGGTTTCGAGCAGTACTTC
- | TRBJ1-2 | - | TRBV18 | CASSPGEGGYTF | TGTGCCAGCTCACCAGGGGAGGGCGGCTACACCTTC
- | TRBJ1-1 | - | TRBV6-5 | CASTIGWGGGTEAFF | TGTGCCAGCACCATTGGATGGGGAGGGGGGACTGAAGCTTTCTTT
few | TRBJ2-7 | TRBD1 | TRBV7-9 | CASSLGTGLYEQYF | TGTGCCAGCAGCCTCGGGACAGGGCTCTACGAGCAGTACTTC
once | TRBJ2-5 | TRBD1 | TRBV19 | CASSRDRVETQYF | TGTGCCAGTAGTAGAGACAGGGTGGAGACCCAGTACTTC
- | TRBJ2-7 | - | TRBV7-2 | CASSFPGNRDRYF | TGTGCCAGCAGCTTTCCGGGAAACCGTGATCGGTACTTC
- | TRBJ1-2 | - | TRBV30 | CAWSGAGTGEGYTF | TGTGCCTGGAGTGGAGCCGGAACAGGCGAAGGCTACACCTTC